These 12 T cell receptor beta chains originate from one sample sequenced in a study of cytomegalovirus exposure and HLA in healthy donors. The assay was immunoSEQ multiplex PCR, and TCRdb's table has in-frame clones only and misses some. In the table there are about 250,000 clones, about 88% of which are singletons. The sequenced sample consisted of PBMCs. The origin of the receptors is a man aged 18 to 29 in good health and CMV-seropositive.

The sample holds a few counts of this clone. The chain couples TRBV5-1 to TRBJ1-1; D not certain. Per germline, CDR1 SGHRS and CDR2 YFSETQ. The length of the CDR3 is 11 residues. V dropped 5 bases and J dropped 5 bases, with 7 bases sitting between them. The CDR3, as DNA: TGCGCCAGCAGGGATGGGACTGAAGCTTTCTTT. This gives the protein CASRDGTEAFF. Full variable domain (remainder filled in from reference TRBV5-1 and TRBJ1-1): KAGVTQTPRYLIKTRGQQVTLSCSPISGHRSVSWYQQTPGQGLQFLFEYFSETQRNKGNFPGRFSGRQFSNSRSEMNVSTLELGDSALYLCASRDGTEAFFGQGTRLTVV.

This chain uses TRBV6-5 with TRBJ2-7, with D possibly TRBD1 on 6 matching bases. V lost 0 bases, J lost 12 bases, and 12 bases lay in between. The CDR3 length is 12 residues. Germline values: CDR1 MNHEY, CDR2 SVGAGI. Here the CDR3 reads CASSYSGQDLYF. CDR3 nucleotides: TGTGCCAGCAGTTACTCGGGACAAGACTTGTACTTC.

The chain links TRBV27 to TRBJ1-5; D might be TRBD1 (5 bases). From germline, CDR1 is MNHEY and CDR2 SMNVEV (reference sequence). Trimming shortened V by 6 bases and J by 3 bases, and 12 bases separated the two germline ends. The CDR3 has 14 amino acids. The CDR3 nucleotides read TGTGCCAGCAGCGGGGCGGGGTCCAATCAGCCCCAGCATTTT. Translation gives CASSGAGSNQPQHF.

The chain carries TRBV11-3 and TRBJ2-1; maybe TRBD2 (6 bases). V shed 1 base and J shed 0 bases, with 13 bases lying between them. Germline lookup yields CDR1 SGHNT and CDR2 YENEEA. This CDR3 comprises 17 residues. CDR3 in DNA: TGTGCCAGCAGCTTAGGGTCTGCCGGGAGCTCCTACAATGAGCAGTTCTTC. This translates into CASSLGSAGSSYNEQFF.

With regard to this clone: Distinct nucleotide sequences in the sample also encode this CDR3. This rearrangement joins TRBV5-1 to TRBJ2-5, with D tentatively TRBD1 or TRBD2 (5 bases each). Germline V gene lookup returns CDR1 SGHRS and CDR2 YFSETQ. V was clipped by 5 bases and J by 4 bases, with 9 bases between them. The length of the CDR3 is 12 residues. The CDR3 spells CASSRDGETQYF. The CDR3 DNA sequence: TGCGCCAGCAGTCGGGACGGAGAGACCCAGTACTTC.

The chain uses TRBV27 and TRBJ2-2, with 11 positions matching TRBD2. Germline V CDR1 and CDR2: MNHEY, SMNVEV (reference sequence). This CDR3 is built from 15 residues. V shed 6 bases and J 5 bases; nucleotides not matched to a gene: 5. The CDR3 protein is CASSQLAGETGELFF. CDR3 sequence (DNA): TGTGCCAGCAGCCAACTAGCGGGAGAAACCGGGGAGCTGTTTTTT.

The chain employs TRBV4-2 and TRBJ2-1; 9 nucleotides match TRBD2. The junction had 15 bases not matched to a gene; V was cut back by 4 bases and J by 5 bases. The CDR3 is 18 amino acids. Germline V gives CDR1 LGHNA, CDR2 YNFKEQ. CDR3 amino acids: CASSPSMISAGGHNEQFF. CDR3 bases: TGTGCCAGCAGCCCCAGTATGATTTCAGCGGGAGGACACAATGAGCAGTTCTTC.

The J gene is TRBJ2-2, the V gene TRBV5-1; the D is unclear. There are 14 residues in the CDR3. Trimming shortened V by 4 bases and J by 0 bases, and 7 bases separated the two germline ends. The germline gives CDR1 SGHRS, CDR2 YFSETQ. CDR3 coding DNA: TGCGCCAGCAGCCCCGCGGCGAACACCGGGGAGCTGTTTTTT. Encoded protein: CASSPAANTGELFF.

The chain links TRBV15 to TRBJ1-2; no firm D call. CDR1 LNHNV and CDR2 YYDKDF come from the germline V gene (reference sequence). The CDR3 runs 12 residues. The V end lost 2 bases, the J end lost 2 bases, and 3 bases lay between the germline ends. The CDR3 DNA reads TGTGCCACCAGCAGACGGAACTATGGCTACACCTTC. Protein product: CATSRRNYGYTF.

This chain joins TRBV28 and TRBJ2-2, with D perhaps TRBD1 or TRBD2 (5 bases each). Per germline, CDR1 MDHEN and CDR2 SYDVKM. Trimming took 3 bases from V and 7 from J, leaving 18 bases between them. CDR3 length equals 16 residues. The CDR3: CASSLAGRGAGGELFF. The CDR3, as DNA: TGTGCCAGCAGTTTGGCTGGTAGAGGGGCAGGCGGGGAGCTGTTTTTT.

This clone was counted once. V is TRBV6-5 and J is TRBJ2-3; 10 positions agree with TRBD2. The CDR3 sequence is 15 residues long. Losses at the gene ends were 6 bases for V and 8 bases for J; bases not matched to a gene: 11. The germline V gene encodes CDR1 MNHEY and CDR2 SVGAGI. The CDR3 bases are TGTGCCAGCAGGGACCGACTAGCGGGTTGGGGTACGCAGTATTTT. It yields the protein CASRDRLAGWGTQYF.

The chain links TRBV18 to TRBJ1-2; TRBD1 is a possible D gene (5 bases). V was clipped by 8 bases and J by 5 bases, with 21 bases between them. The CDR3 loop spans 15 amino acids. Per germline, CDR1 KGHSH and CDR2 LQKENI. The CDR3 region is CASAAAVGDRYGYTF. CDR3 coding DNA: TGTGCCAGCGCAGCCGCCGTGGGGGATCGGTATGGCTACACCTTC.